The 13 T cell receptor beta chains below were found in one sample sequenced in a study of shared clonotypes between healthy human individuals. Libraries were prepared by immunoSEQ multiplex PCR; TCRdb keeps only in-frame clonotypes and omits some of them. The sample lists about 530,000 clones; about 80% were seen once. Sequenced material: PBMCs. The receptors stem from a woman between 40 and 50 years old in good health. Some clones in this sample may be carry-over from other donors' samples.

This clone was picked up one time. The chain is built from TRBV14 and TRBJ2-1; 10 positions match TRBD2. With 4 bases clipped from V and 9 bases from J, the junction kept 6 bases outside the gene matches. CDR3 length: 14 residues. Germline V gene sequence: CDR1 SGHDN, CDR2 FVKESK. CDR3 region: CASSLSGGSGEQFF. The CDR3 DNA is TGTGCCAGCAGCCTTAGCGGGGGGTCGGGTGAGCAGTTCTTC.

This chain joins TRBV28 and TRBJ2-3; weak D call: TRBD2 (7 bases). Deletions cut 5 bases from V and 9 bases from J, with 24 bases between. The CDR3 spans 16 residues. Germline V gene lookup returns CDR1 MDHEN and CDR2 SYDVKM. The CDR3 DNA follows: TGTGCCAGCAGTGGGGGGGACACCTCAGGGCAAGGGACGCAGTATTTT. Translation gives CASSGGDTSGQGTQYF. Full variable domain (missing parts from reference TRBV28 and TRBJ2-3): DVKVTQSSRYLVKRTGEKVFLECVQDMDHENMFWYRQDPGLGLRLIYFSYDVKMKEKGDIPEGYSVSREKKERFSLILESASTNQTSMYLCASSGGDTSGQGTQYFGPGTRLTVL.

CDR3 DNA: TGTGCCAGCAGCGTAGGTAATAGCATGAATGAGCAGTTCTTC. Protein product: CASSVGNSMNEQFF. V gene TRBV9 combines with J gene TRBJ2-1; D remains unclear. CDR1 SGDLS and CDR2 YYNGEE come from the germline V gene. The CDR3 runs 14 residues. V was trimmed by 0 bases and J by 7 bases, leaving 11 bases between them.

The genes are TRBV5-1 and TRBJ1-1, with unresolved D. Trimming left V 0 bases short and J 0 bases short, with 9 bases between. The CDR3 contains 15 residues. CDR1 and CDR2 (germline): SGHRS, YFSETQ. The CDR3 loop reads CASSLVGIMNTEAFF. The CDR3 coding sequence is TGCGCCAGCAGCTTGGTAGGCATAATGAACACTGAAGCTTTCTTT.

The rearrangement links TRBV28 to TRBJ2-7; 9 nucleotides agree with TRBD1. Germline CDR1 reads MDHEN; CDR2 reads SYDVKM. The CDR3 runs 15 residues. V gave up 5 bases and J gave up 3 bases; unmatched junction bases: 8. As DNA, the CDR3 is TGTGCCAGCAGTCCATCAGGGACAGGGCTCTACGAGCAGTACTTC. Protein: CASSPSGTGLYEQYF. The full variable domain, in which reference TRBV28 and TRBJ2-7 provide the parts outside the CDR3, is DVKVTQSSRYLVKRTGEKVFLECVQDMDHENMFWYRQDPGLGLRLIYFSYDVKMKEKGDIPEGYSVSREKKERFSLILESASTNQTSMYLCASSPSGTGLYEQYFGPGTRLTVT.

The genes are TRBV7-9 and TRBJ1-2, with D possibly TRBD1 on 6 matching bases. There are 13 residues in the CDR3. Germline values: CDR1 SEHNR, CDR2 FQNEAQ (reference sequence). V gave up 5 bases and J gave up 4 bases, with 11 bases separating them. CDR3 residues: CASSQGTTYGYTF. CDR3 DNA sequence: TGTGCCAGCAGCCAGGGGACAACCTATGGCTACACCTTC.

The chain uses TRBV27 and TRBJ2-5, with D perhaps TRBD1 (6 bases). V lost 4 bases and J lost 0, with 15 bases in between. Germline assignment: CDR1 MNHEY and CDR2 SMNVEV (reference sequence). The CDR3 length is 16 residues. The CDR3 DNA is TGTGCCAGCAGTTCCCAATACAGGGACCACCAAGAGACCCAGTACTTC. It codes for CASSSQYRDHQETQYF.

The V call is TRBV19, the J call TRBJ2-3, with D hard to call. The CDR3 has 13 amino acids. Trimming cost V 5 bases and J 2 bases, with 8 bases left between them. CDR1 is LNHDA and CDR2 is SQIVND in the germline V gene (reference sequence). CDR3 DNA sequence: TGTGCCAGTAGTCAGGACCTCACAGATACGCAGTATTTT. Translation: CASSQDLTDTQYF.

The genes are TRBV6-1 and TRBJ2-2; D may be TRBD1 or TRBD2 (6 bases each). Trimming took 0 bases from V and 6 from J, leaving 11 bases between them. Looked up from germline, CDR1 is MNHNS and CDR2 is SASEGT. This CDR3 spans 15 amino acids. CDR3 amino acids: CASSEAGRGAGELFF. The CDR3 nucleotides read TGTGCCAGCAGTGAAGCGGGAAGGGGGGCCGGGGAGCTGTTTTTT.

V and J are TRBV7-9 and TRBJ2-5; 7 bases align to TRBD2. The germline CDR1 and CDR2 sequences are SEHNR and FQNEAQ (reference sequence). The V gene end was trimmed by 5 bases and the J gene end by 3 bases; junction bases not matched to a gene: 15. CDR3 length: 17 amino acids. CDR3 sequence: CASSRPMEGGFKETQYF. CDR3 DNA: TGTGCCAGCAGCCGCCCGATGGAGGGAGGGTTTAAAGAGACCCAGTACTTC.

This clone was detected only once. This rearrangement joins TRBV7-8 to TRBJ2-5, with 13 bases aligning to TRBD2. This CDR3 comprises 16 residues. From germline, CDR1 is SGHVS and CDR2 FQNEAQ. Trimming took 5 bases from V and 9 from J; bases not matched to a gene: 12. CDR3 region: CASSQRTSGSMGSQYF. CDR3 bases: TGTGCCAGCAGCCAAAGGACTAGCGGGAGCATGGGTTCCCAGTACTTC.

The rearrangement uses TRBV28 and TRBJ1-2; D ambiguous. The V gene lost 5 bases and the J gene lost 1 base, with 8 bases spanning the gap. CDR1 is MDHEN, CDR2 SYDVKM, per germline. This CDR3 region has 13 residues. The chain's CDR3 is CASSPPHNYGYTF. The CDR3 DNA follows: TGTGCCAGCAGTCCCCCCCATAACTATGGCTACACCTTC.

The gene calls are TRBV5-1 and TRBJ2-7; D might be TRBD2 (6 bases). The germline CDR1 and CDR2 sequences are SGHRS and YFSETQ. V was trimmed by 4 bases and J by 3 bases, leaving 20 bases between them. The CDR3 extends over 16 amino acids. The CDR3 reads CASSPLGGSNIYEQYF. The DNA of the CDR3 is TGCGCCAGCAGCCCGCTCGGGGGATCCAATATCTACGAGCAGTACTTC.